This T cell receptor delta chain was captured in a study of gamma-delta chains in newborns, infants, children. In the study overall: Microbial exposure reportedly drives polyclonal innate γδ T cell expansion after birth.

Turning to this clone: A read error may be the cause here, since a much bigger clone is one base away. Other DNA sequences of this sample code for an identical CDR3.

TCRdb reran clone calling via CATT on the reads. The sample contains about 3,800 delta-chain clones, approximately 2% of which appear only once. This CDR3 spans 18 amino acids. V gave up 1 base and J gave up 2 bases; unmatched junction bases: 3. Germline lookup yields CDR1 GEAIGNYY and CDR2 EKD. Sequencing used blood. This TCR was recovered from a child who was a newborn, infant or young child, either healthy, febrile or measles-vaccinated (not recorded which). The chain carries TRDV2 and TRDJ3; 11 nucleotides agree with TRDD3. CDR3 sequence (DNA): TGTGCCTGTGACACTGGGGGATACGCGGCCTGGGACACCCGACAGATGTTTTTC. This encodes CACDTGGYAAWDTRQMFF.